This TCR beta chain was obtained from a study of beta chain features in type 1 diabetes. The germline gives CDR1 SGHDT, CDR2 YYEEEE. The CDR3 has 17 residues. Trimming stripped 0 bases from V and 0 bases from J, with 10 bases between. Study-wide findings and caveats: Moderate but significant shortening of TCRB CDR3s was recorded in all four CD4+ subsets from Type 1 diabetes patients. Over-representation of high TCR-expressing cells was a possible consequence of cDNA sequencing.

The study reverse transcribed the entire isolated RNA, so it sequenced expressed TCRB transcripts. Using immunoSEQ multiplex PCR, the repertoire was profiled, and TCRdb retains in-frame clones only, with some absent. This repertoire shows about 240,000 clones, 25% to 35% found once; its top ten account for approximately 4%. About this clone itself: Antigen specificity is unknown.

Sequencing used central memory CD4+ T cells from blood. The V and J genes are TRBV5-6 and TRBJ2-6; the D gene is possibly TRBD1 (6 bases). This receptor was identified in a young man in good health. The CDR3 sequence is CASSLAGHRSGANVLTF. For the CDR3, the DNA is TGTGCCAGCAGCTTGGCGGGACACCGCTCTGGGGCCAACGTCCTGACTTTC. Full variable domain (remainder filled in from reference TRBV5-6 and TRBJ2-6): DAGVTQSPTHLIKTRGQQVTLRCSPKSGHDTVSWYQQALGQGPQFIFQYYEEEERQRGNFPDRFSGHQFPNYSSELNVNALLLGDSALYLCASSLAGHRSGANVLTFGAGSRLTVL.